These T cell receptor beta chains were read from a single sample in a study of CD8+ T cells in alopecia areata. TCRdb's table, derived via immunoSEQ multiplex PCR, lists solely in-frame clones and lacks some. This sample has about 94,000 clones, with over 70% found just once. Sequences were derived from CD8+ T cells sorted from blood, sampled at week 44, from a patient treated with tofacitinib. Receptors originate from a human donor with alopecia areata. Both conserved end residues are part of each CDR3. The order of the fields is D gene, clone size, J gene, V gene, CDR3 DNA, CDR3 protein. D genes are given only for firm matches. The listing skips clone size in some rows; elsewhere it reads once, few, many or a size class.

- | - | TRBJ2-6 | TRBV9 | TGTGCCAGCAGCCCACAAGACGATTACTCTGGGGCCAACGTCCTGACTTTC | CASSPQDDYSGANVLTF
TRBD1 | - | TRBJ2-7 | TRBV10-3 | TGTGCCATCAGTGCGGGACAGGGTGACGAGCAGTACTTC | CAISAGQGDEQYF
TRBD1 | few | TRBJ2-7 | TRBV27 | TGTGCCAGCAGTCCCCCTACCGGCCGGGACAGTCCCTCCTACGAGCAGTACTTC | CASSPPTGRDSPSYEQYF
- | - | TRBJ1-5 | TRBV19 | TGTGCCAGTAGTCAGGGGACCGATCCCCAGCATTTT | CASSQGTDPQHF
- | - | TRBJ2-3 | TRBV6-6 | TGTGCCAGCAGGATTTCCTCCACAGATACGCAGTATTTT | CASRISSTDTQYF
- | - | TRBJ2-1 | TRBV27 | TGTGCCAGCAGGCCTTTGGGGGCCAGAGATGAGCAGTTCTTC | CASRPLGARDEQFF
- | - | TRBJ1-2 | TRBV10-1 | TGCGCCACTTCGGACCGAGGCTTTAGCGATGACTACACCTTC | CATSDRGFSDDYTF
- | - | TRBJ2-3 | TRBV6-1 | TGTGCCAGTATTTTGGGGGAGGGGGCTGAAGATACGCAGTATTTT | CASILGEGAEDTQYF
TRBD1 | - | TRBJ1-6 | TRBV10-2 | TGCGCCAGCAGTGATGGGACAGGGACTTCACCCCTCCACTTT | CASSDGTGTSPLHF
TRBD1 | - | TRBJ2-7 | TRBV19 | TGTGCCAGCCGGGACAGGCACTCCTACGAGCAGTACTTC | CASRDRHSYEQYF
TRBD1 | - | TRBJ2-7 | TRBV7-2 | TGTGCCAGCAGCTTTAATTCCGCCGGGACAGGGAATTACGAGCAGTACTTC | CASSFNSAGTGNYEQYF
TRBD2 | once | TRBJ2-3 | TRBV4-3 | TGCGCCAGCAGCCAAGAAGCGGGGGGGCCGATAGATACGCAGTATTTT | CASSQEAGGPIDTQYF
- | - | TRBJ1-2 | TRBV7-8 | TGTGCCAGCAGCTTAGCGGGCCCCGAGTATGGCTACACCTTC | CASSLAGPEYGYTF
- | - | TRBJ2-7 | TRBV5-6 | TGTGCCAGCAGCTTCGACGGGACCTACGAGCAGTACTTC | CASSFDGTYEQYF
- | - | TRBJ1-4 | TRBV4-3 | TGCGCCAGCAGCCAAGGAGGGTGGACAACTAATGAAAAACTGTTTTTT | CASSQGGWTTNEKLFF
- | - | TRBJ2-7 | TRBV6-4 | TGTGCCACCTCGGGAGACTACGAGCAGTACTTC | CATSGDYEQYF
- | - | TRBJ2-2 | TRBV6-4 | TGTGCCAGCAGTGCGGCGAACACCGGGGAGCTGTTTTTT | CASSAANTGELFF
- | - | TRBJ2-1 | TRBV19 | TGTGCCAGTACCCCCGCAGCGGTCCTCAGCTCCTACAATGAGCAGTTCTTC | CASTPAAVLSSYNEQFF
TRBD1 | - | TRBJ1-2 | TRBV7-9 | TGTGCCAGCACCAGGGGGGACGGCTACACCTTC | CASTRGDGYTF
- | - | TRBJ2-1 | TRBV27 | TGTGCCAGCAGTCTCCTTGGGGGCGGCTACAATGAGCAGTTCTTC | CASSLLGGGYNEQFF
TRBD2 | - | TRBJ2-1 | TRBV7-9 | TGTGCCAGCTCTCCTAGCGGGGGCCCCTACAATGAGCAGTTCTTC | CASSPSGGPYNEQFF
- | - | TRBJ1-1 | TRBV27 | TGTGCCAGCAGCCGTCTGTCTGACACTGAAGCTTTCTTT | CASSRLSDTEAFF
- | - | TRBJ1-6 | TRBV7-8 | TGTGCCAGCAGCTCAGACCCTAGGAGCTCCTATAATTCACCCCTCCACTTT | CASSSDPRSSYNSPLHF
TRBD2 | few | TRBJ2-3 | TRBV7-3 | TGTGCCAGCAGCCAGGGCGGGGGTCCCGGAGATACGCAGTATTTT | CASSQGGGPGDTQYF
- | - | TRBJ2-5 | TRBV19 | TGTGCCAGTAGTCCCCGCGGACAAGAGACCCAGTACTTC | CASSPRGQETQYF
- | - | TRBJ1-1 | TRBV7-9 | TGTGCCAGCAGCCCTCCAGGGGAAAGAGACACTGAAGCTTTCTTT | CASSPPGERDTEAFF
- | once | TRBJ1-2 | TRBV30 | TGTGCCTGGAGTGCAGGGGATGGCTACACCTTC | CAWSAGDGYTF
- | - | TRBJ1-1 | TRBV29-1 | TGCAGCGTTGAAGATTCGGGAGCTTTCTTT | CSVEDSGAFF
TRBD2 | - | TRBJ2-1 | TRBV5-1 | TGCGCCAGCAGGGATAATACCGGGACTAGCGGGACCCACTCCTACAATGAGCAGTTCTTC | CASRDNTGTSGTHSYNEQFF
- | - | TRBJ1-5 | TRBV7-8 | TGTGCCAGCAGCTTAGGTGGCTTCTATAGCAATCAGCCCCAGCATTTT | CASSLGGFYSNQPQHF
- | few | TRBJ2-7 | TRBV29-1 | TGCAGCGTTGATGGCATCTCCGGAGGGGCAGCCAACTCCTACGAGCAGTACTTC | CSVDGISGGAANSYEQYF
- | - | TRBJ2-4 | TRBV30 | TGTGCCTGGAGTGCAGGTTTAGCCAAAAACATTCAGTACTTC | CAWSAGLAKNIQYF
- | - | TRBJ2-6 | TRBV18 | TGTGCCAGCTCACCCTCCTCTCTCTCTGGGGCCAACGTCCTGACTTTC | CASSPSSLSGANVLTF
- | - | TRBJ2-5 | TRBV5-1 | TGCGCCAGCACCCAAGCAGGCAAGAAAGAGACCCAGTACTTC | CASTQAGKKETQYF
- | - | TRBJ2-7 | TRBV11-3 | TGTGCCAGCAGCTCACACGACCGGATCTACGAGCAGTACTTC | CASSSHDRIYEQYF
TRBD1 | - | TRBJ1-2 | TRBV27 | TGTGCCAGCAGTGTGGACAGGGGGCGAGGCTACACCTTC | CASSVDRGRGYTF
- | - | TRBJ2-7 | TRBV11-2 | TGTGCCAGCAGCTTAGCAGGGAACGAGCAGTACTTC | CASSLAGNEQYF
TRBD1 | medium-sized | TRBJ1-1 | TRBV5-4 | TGTGCCAGCAGTGGGACAGGGGGACGACCTGAAGCTTTCTTT | CASSGTGGRPEAFF
TRBD2 | - | TRBJ2-1 | TRBV2 | TGTGCCAGCAGTCGCTACACTAGCGGCAGATACAATGAGCAGTTCTTC | CASSRYTSGRYNEQFF
- | - | TRBJ2-1 | TRBV5-1 | TGCGCCAGCAGCCCCGCGGGGGCAGGCTACAATGAGCAGTTCTTC | CASSPAGAGYNEQFF
- | - | TRBJ2-3 | TRBV29-1 | TGCAGCGCCCAAGGTACCGGGCAGTATTTT | CSAQGTGQYF
TRBD1 | - | TRBJ2-7 | TRBV2 | TGTGCCAGCGCCGGACAGGAACCCTATCTGGAGCAGTACTTC | CASAGQEPYLEQYF
- | - | TRBJ2-3 | TRBV29-1 | TGCAGCGTTGAAGTTGCCGCGGGGGCCCTCCGGGACACAGATACGCAGTATTTT | CSVEVAAGALRDTDTQYF
- | - | TRBJ2-1 | TRBV5-6 | TGTGCCAGCAGCTTGGTACAGCCTTCCTACAATGAGCAGTTCTTC | CASSLVQPSYNEQFF
TRBD1 | few | TRBJ1-1 | TRBV29-1 | TGCAGCGTTGAAGATTCGGCGGGACAGGGGCTTTACACTGAAGCTTTCTTT | CSVEDSAGQGLYTEAFF
TRBD2 | - | TRBJ2-7 | TRBV10-3 | TGTGCCGTCCGACCGGCCAGGGAGGGCGAGCAGTACTTC | CAVRPAREGEQYF
- | - | TRBJ1-1 | TRBV27 | TGTGCCAGCAGTTTATTGGGGGAGGCAGCTTTCTTT | CASSLLGEAAFF
TRBD2 | once | TRBJ2-5 | TRBV6-5 | TGTGCCAGCACCACTAGCGGGGGGTTCCAAGAGACCCAGTACTTC | CASTTSGGFQETQYF
TRBD1 | - | TRBJ1-5 | TRBV7-2 | TGTGCCAGCAGCTTGTCGTCCAGGGGGCTGAGCAATCAGCCCCAGCATTTT | CASSLSSRGLSNQPQHF
- | - | TRBJ1-1 | TRBV4-3 | TGCGCCAGCAGCCAGGAGAAAAACAGGGAATCAGAAGCTTTCTTT | CASSQEKNRESEAFF
- | - | TRBJ1-1 | TRBV6-5 | TGTGCCAGCAGCTCGGACAGAATAATGAACACTGAAGCTTTCTTT | CASSSDRIMNTEAFF
- | - | TRBJ2-2 | TRBV7-7 | TGTGCCAGCAGCCCTATCGGGTGGACCGGGGAGCTGTTTTTT | CASSPIGWTGELFF
- | few | TRBJ1-1 | TRBV5-1 | TGCGCCAGCAGCTTGGGAGGTAACACTGAAGCTTTCTTT | CASSLGGNTEAFF
- | few | TRBJ1-5 | TRBV6-5 | TGTGCCAGCAGTTATCGGGCAGTCAATCAGCCCCAGCATTTT | CASSYRAVNQPQHF
- | - | TRBJ2-2 | TRBV7-3 | TGTGCCAGCAGCTTAACAGGGAACACCGGGGAGCTGTTTTTT | CASSLTGNTGELFF
TRBD1 | - | TRBJ2-7 | TRBV29-1 | TGCAGCGTGGCTGGGGACAGCCTATCCTACGAGCAGTACTTC | CSVAGDSLSYEQYF
- | - | TRBJ1-2 | TRBV13 | TGTGCCAGCAGCTCACGGGGCGCCCCCGATGGCTACACCTTC | CASSSRGAPDGYTF
- | - | TRBJ1-5 | TRBV5-1 | TGCGCCAGCAGCCCTGAAGGGGGGTCGGCTCAGCCCCAGCATTTT | CASSPEGGSAQPQHF
TRBD2 | - | TRBJ2-1 | TRBV7-2 | TGTGCCAGCAGCCCGGGACTAGCGGGGGGGCCGGTCTACAATGAGCAGTTCTTC | CASSPGLAGGPVYNEQFF